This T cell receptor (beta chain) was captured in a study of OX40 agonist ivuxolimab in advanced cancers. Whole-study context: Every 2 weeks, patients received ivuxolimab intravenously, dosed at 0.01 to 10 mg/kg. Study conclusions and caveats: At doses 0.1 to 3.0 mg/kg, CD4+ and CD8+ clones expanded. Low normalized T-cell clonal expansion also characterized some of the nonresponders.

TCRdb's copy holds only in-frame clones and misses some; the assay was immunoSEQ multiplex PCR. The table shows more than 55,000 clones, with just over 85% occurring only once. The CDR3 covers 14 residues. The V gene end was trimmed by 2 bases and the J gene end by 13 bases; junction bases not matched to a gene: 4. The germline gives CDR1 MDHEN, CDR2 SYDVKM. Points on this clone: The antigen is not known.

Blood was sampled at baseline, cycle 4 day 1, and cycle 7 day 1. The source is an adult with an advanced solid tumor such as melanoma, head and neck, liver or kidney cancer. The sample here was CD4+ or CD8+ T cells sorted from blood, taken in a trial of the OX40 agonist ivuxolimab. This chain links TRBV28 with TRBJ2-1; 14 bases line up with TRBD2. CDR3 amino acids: CASSLPGLAGVQFF. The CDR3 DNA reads TGTGCCAGCAGTTTACCGGGACTAGCGGGAGTTCAGTTCTTC.